The clone carrying this T cell receptor (beta chain) is called large (0.1 to 1%) based on its frequency. As yet, its antigen is unknown. This sample is drawn from a study of synovial regulatory T cells in juvenile arthritis. Study-wide findings and caveats: TCR diversity was lower in inflammation-associated blood Treg cells than in other blood Treg cells.

iaTreg cells were HLA-DR+ Treg cells. The roughly eleven donors had active juvenile idiopathic arthritis, with 3 polyarticular and 8 oligoarticular cases. Using immunoSEQ multiplex PCR, the repertoire was profiled, and TCRdb retains in-frame clones only, with some absent. Across around 1,300 clones, the top ten clones capture over 4.5% of the sample. The germline V gene encodes CDR1 MDHEN and CDR2 SYDVKM. The CDR3 is 13 residues long. Only the protein is available. The clonotype originates from a donor younger than 35 with juvenile idiopathic arthritis. What was sequenced was Treg cells from blood. Subset noted: HLA-DR+ inflammation-associated blood Treg cells. The chain joins TRBV28 to TRBJ1-2; TCRdb gives TRBD1 as the D gene, but with no DNA this cannot be confirmed. The CDR3 is CASSSSRGSGYTF.